This T cell receptor beta chain came from a study of quantifying T cell responses using KT2 cells. The overall study: TCR alpha and beta constant-region primers primed reverse transcription of RNA.

Germline CDR1 and CDR2: LGHDT and YNNKEL (reference sequence). V lost 3 bases and J lost 5; bases outside the gene matches: 3. The CDR3 has 14 residues. This clonotype was recorded a few times. Its antigen is undetermined. An oligo carrying a UMI was ligated to the cDNA 3' end. First-round PCR used four to five cycles and beta primers RC1.1 and RC1.2 covering TRBC1 and TRBC2. TCR alpha and beta chains were handled separately starting at the second PCR. TCRdb re-analysed the UMI-ligation and nested PCR reads in MiXCR, keeping a single row per CDR3 protein. This table holds about 50,000 distinct CDR3 sequences, around a tenth found once. Study results and caveats: Very high KT2 spike-in numbers caused saturation in KT2 sequence detection.

Known numbers of the T cell clone KT2 were added to PBMC. Input material: PBMCs spiked with cells of the T cell clone KT2. This TCR was sampled from a human donor. The rearrangement uses TRBV3-1 and TRBJ2-7, with 11 bases identical to TRBD2. The CDR3 nucleotides are TGTGCCAGCAGCCATCTAGCGGGAGGCCACGAGCAGTACTTC. It translates to CASSHLAGGHEQYF.